The 2 T cell receptor beta chains reported below all come from one sample, sequenced in a study of T cells in Graves' hyperthyroidism and ophthalmopathy. TCR beta CDR3 regions were amplified from RNA. RT-PCR in the first round (using the HTBI primer set) targeted the TCR CDR3. TCRdb reprocessed the multiplex PCR reads with MiXCR, giving one entry per CDR3 protein. The data show under 800,000 distinct CDR3 sequences, 14% seen once. Sequenced input: blood. These receptors were taken from a woman aged 18-29 years with Graves' hyperthyroidism.

The chain uses TRBV7-9 and TRBJ2-1; no clear D. The CDR3 contains 12 residues. Trimming removed 8 bases from V and 6 bases from J, with 11 bases in between. Germline CDR1 and CDR2: SEHNR and FQNEAQ (reference sequence). The CDR3 DNA reads TGTGCCAGCCAAACATGGGGCAATGAGCAGTTCTTC. This codes for CASQTWGNEQFF.

This clonotype was detected ten times or more. The chain employs TRBV6-1 and TRBJ2-7; 9 nucleotides line up with TRBD1. The CDR3 consists of 18 residues. With V trimmed by 1 base and J by 3 bases, 13 bases remained unmatched. The germline gives CDR1 MNHNS, CDR2 SASEGT. This CDR3 reads CASSEEAPIGTGLYEQYF. The CDR3 DNA reads as TGTGCCAGCAGTGAAGAGGCCCCCATCGGGACAGGGCTCTACGAGCAGTACTTC.